This T cell receptor (beta chain) was sequenced during a study of T cells in localized non-small cell lung cancer. Whole-study results and caveats: Among blood samples, higher T cell density accompanied longer overall survival. Among the top 100 tumor clones, a median approximately 55 appeared in adjacent lung. Peak T cell clonality was found in uninvolved adjacent lung, exceeding tumor. The tumor had only one region sequenced, so heterogeneity remains possible.

Sequenced by immunoSEQ multiplex PCR; TCRdb stores in-frame clones only, minus some. Found here are around 140,000 clones, about 90% of them singletons; the top ten hold approximately 1.5%. CDR3 length equals 13 residues. V gave up 3 bases and J gave up 5 bases, with 8 bases separating them. The V gene's germline CDR1 is KGHSH and CDR2 LQKENI. As concerns this clone: The antigen is unknown.

The sequences come from peripheral blood, collected before any cancer treatment. The receptor's source is a female donor of 60 years or more with stage I lung adenocarcinoma. This rearrangement joins TRBV18 to TRBJ2-1, with no clear D. This CDR3 reads CASSPDRNNEQFF. For the CDR3, the DNA is TGTGCCAGCTCACCCGATAGAAACAATGAGCAGTTCTTC.